This T cell receptor beta chain comes out of a study of molecular identifiers for immune sequencing clone quantification (dated by TCRdb to about 2018). As for the study more broadly: In a replicate experiment, RNA from about 20,000 or 100,000 naive CD8 T cells was split into five aliquots, four of which were sequenced. The study was a methods study using CD8 T cells to benchmark molecular-identifier clustering-based TCR repertoire sequencing (MIDCIRS) and TCR RNA copy counting. Summary of the overall study and its limitations: Highly expanded clone sizes could be underestimated if identical TCR molecules share a barcode. Even against a background of about 960,000 naive CD8 T cells, spiked-in Jurkat TCR RNA amounting to a single cell's worth was reported to be detectable. When barcode sub-clustering was left out, chimeric consensus sequences inflated TCR diversity, with chimeras reaching as high as 47%. The naive libraries included spiked-in Jurkat TCR RNA (10 copies' worth), and this RNA is not part of the donor repertoire. In CMV-specific effector cells, clones with more than 20 RNA copies accounted for over 97% of molecules, whereas in naive cells such clones accounted for under 1%. Modeling indicated about 3 TCR RNA copies recovered per cell, compared with about 10 by digital PCR, which implies a capture efficiency of approximately 29%.

This clonotype was seen at least ten times. Its antigen target is currently unknown. The sample holds no much larger clone one base away, and base qualities are not on file. V and J lose 7 bases and 4 bases, and a span of 8 bases separates them. The CDR3 spans 12 residues, from the cysteine through the phenylalanine. Left in the record is the CDR3 DNA by itself, 36 bases read in frame from the first base. Sequences LNHDA (CDR1) and SQIVND (CDR2) are obtained from the germline V gene (reference sequence). Libraries of naive CD8 T cells were generated from about 19,000 to 1,100,000 sorted cells, with 10%, 30% or 50% of the purified RNA used. Naive CD8 T cells were FACS-sorted as CD8+CD4-CCR7+CD45RA+ on a BD FACSAria II into RLT Plus buffer. To test detection sensitivity, Jurkat RNA equivalent to approximately ten TCR copies was spiked into samples of about 19,000-1,000,000 naive CD8 T cells. CD8 T cells were enriched using RosetteSep CD8+ T Cell Enrichment Cocktail and Ficoll-Paque, and the enriched cells then underwent ACK red cell lysis.

The library came from PCR. Sequencer: Illumina HiSeq 4000. Bulk TCR libraries were generated as previously described, with the TCR primers listed in Table S5 used. The Qiagen AllPrep DNA/RNA kit was used to purify total RNA. Before any analysis, reads coming from multiple sequencing runs of the same library were combined into one pool. Turning to the authors' computational methods: Reads were retained only if their TCR constant sequence matched exactly, and those retained reads were trimmed to 150 nt and grouped according to their 12-nt molecular barcodes. Reads in each barcode group were sub-clustered using a 15% Levenshtein threshold, and a quality-weighted consensus sequence was built for each RNA molecule. Non-functional sequences were discarded, and so were lower-count sequences lying one edit away from another sequence. Based on fitting two negative binomial distributions, any barcode sub-cluster with under 20% of the maximum read count was discarded. Through fastp at Q25 and MiXCR, TCRdb rebuilt clones from the public reads, retaining in-frame beta chains. When rows share a CDR3 protein, they turn into one entry using the most common DNA and genes. TCRdb's processing, not the authors', yielded these V and J calls. For this sample the table gives about 300,000 distinct CDR3 sequences, of which over 20% were detected only once. The ten largest clones take up roughly 0.86% of the sample.

The receptor was derived from a human donor in good health. Some libraries in this study had Jurkat cell RNA spiked in. Sequencing input: naive CD8+ T cells from blood, with Jurkat cell RNA spiked in. Taken with the paper, the label for cell subset or site translates to: FACS-sorted CD8+CD4-CCR7+CD45RA+ naive T cells. This sequence uses TRBV19 and TRBJ2-1, with the identity of the D gene unclear. The nucleotides read TGTGCCAGTATGAAAGGGTACAATGAGCAGTTCTTC. Its translation is CASMKGYNEQFF. The reference TRBV19 and TRBJ2-1 proteins fill in what lies around the CDR3, so the full variable domain reads DGGITQSPKYLFRKEGQNVTLSCEQNLNHDAMYWYRQDPGQGLRLIYYSQIVNDFQKGDIAEGYSVSREKKESFPLTVTSAQKNPTAFYLCASMKGYNEQFFGPGTRLTVL.